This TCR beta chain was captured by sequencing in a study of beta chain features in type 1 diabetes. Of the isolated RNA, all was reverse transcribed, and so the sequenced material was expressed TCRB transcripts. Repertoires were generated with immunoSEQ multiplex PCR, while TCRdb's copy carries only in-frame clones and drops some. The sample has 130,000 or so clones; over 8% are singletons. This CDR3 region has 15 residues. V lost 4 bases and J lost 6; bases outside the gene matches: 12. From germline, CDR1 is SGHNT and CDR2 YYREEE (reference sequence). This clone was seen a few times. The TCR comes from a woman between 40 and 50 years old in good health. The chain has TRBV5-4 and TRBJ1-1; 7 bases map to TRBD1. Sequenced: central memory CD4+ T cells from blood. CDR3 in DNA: TGTGCCAGCAGCCGACGGAGGGACAGTTACGCTGAAGCTTTCTTT. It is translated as CASSRRRDSYAEAFF.